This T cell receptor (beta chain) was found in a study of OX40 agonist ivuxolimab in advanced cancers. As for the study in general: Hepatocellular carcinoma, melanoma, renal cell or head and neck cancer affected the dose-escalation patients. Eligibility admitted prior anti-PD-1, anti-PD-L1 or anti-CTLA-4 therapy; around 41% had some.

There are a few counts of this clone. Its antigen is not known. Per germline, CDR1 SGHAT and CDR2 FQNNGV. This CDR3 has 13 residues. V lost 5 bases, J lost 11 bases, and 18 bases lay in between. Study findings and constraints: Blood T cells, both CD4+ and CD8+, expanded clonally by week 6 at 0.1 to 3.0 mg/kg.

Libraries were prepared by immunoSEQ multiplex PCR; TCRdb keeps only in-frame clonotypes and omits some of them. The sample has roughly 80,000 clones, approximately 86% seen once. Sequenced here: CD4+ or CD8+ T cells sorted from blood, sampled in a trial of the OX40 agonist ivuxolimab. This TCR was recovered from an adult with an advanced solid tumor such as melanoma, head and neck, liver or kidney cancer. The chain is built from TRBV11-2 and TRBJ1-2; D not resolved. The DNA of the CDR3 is TGTGCCAGCAGCAGAGACTTTGGGGATGTTTACACCTTC. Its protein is CASSRDFGDVYTF.